This TCR beta chain was obtained from a study of blood T cell repertoires in COVID-19. Study at large: Both acute and convalescent COVID-19 samples were obtained from the United States, Italy and Spain.

In the source study's methods: Reference gene primer amplification in the assay estimated nucleated cell counts. Repertoires were generated with immunoSEQ multiplex PCR, while TCRdb's copy carries only in-frame clones and drops some. V, J and clone size are those of that table, while D and trimming were read from the DNA. The sample lists 100,000 or so clones; approximately 83% were seen once. Germline CDR1 and CDR2: LNHDA and SQIVND (reference sequence). V trimming: 7 bases; J trimming: 2 bases; junction bases outside the gene matches: 3. The CDR3 extends over 14 amino acids. Each participant's cohort was designated according to participant-reported clinical history. Each recovered donor of Cohort 3 presented with two negative PCRs, clearance, or symptom resolution.

The V and J genes are TRBV19 and TRBJ2-3; 10 nucleotides align to TRBD2. This TCR came from a woman aged 50 to 65 who had recovered from COVID-19. Source material: PBMCs or T cells enriched from blood (not recorded which). The CDR3: CASKSGRDTDTQYF. The CDR3 coding sequence is TGTGCCAGTAAGAGCGGGAGGGACACAGATACGCAGTATTTT.